Shown below are 27 T cell receptor beta chains from a single sample sequenced in a study of blood T cell repertoires in COVID-19. The protocol was immunoSEQ multiplex PCR, while the TCRdb copy is restricted to in-frame clones and leaves out a portion. The data show tens of thousands of clones, roughly 84% seen once. What was sequenced was peripheral blood. The receptor set was obtained from an older man with acute or convalescent COVID-19.

The rearrangement joins TRBV7-8 to TRBJ1-1; D is unresolved. The CDR3 has 11 residues. V was clipped by 4 bases and J by 10 bases, with 10 bases between them. Germline values: CDR1 SGHVS, CDR2 FQNEAQ. The CDR3 spells CASSSGFGAFF. CDR3 bases: TGTGCCAGCAGCTCCGGGTTTGGAGCTTTCTTT.

This clone was found a few times. This chain links TRBV4-2 with TRBJ1-1; D may be TRBD1 (5 bases). V gave up 5 bases and J gave up 1 base, with 17 bases separating them. Per germline, CDR1 LGHNA and CDR2 YNFKEQ. The CDR3 length is 16 residues. The CDR3 spells CASSGDDRQWNTEAFF. CDR3 nucleotide sequence: TGTGCCAGCAGCGGCGACGATCGACAGTGGAACACTGAAGCTTTCTTT.

V gene TRBV4-3 combines with J gene TRBJ1-2; unclear D gene. CDR3 size: 16 residues. V lost 2 bases and J lost 4, with 17 bases in between. Germline CDR1 reads LGHNA; CDR2 reads YSLEER. Here the CDR3 reads CASSQTLAEGGYGYTF. DNA of the CDR3: TGCGCCAGCAGCCAAACCCTCGCGGAGGGCGGCTATGGCTACACCTTC.

V usage is TRBV19 and J usage is TRBJ1-2; tentatively, D is TRBD1 (5 bases). CDR1 and CDR2 (germline): LNHDA, SQIVND (reference sequence). Between the trimmed V and J ends, which lost 3 bases and 6 bases, there was a span of 5 bases. The CDR3 has 11 residues. CDR3 bases: TGTGCCAGTAGTATCAGGGATGGCTACACCTTC. Residues: CASSIRDGYTF.

This chain connects TRBV4-2 to TRBJ1-2; 10 bases align to TRBD1. The CDR3 spans 16 residues. V lost 0 bases, J lost 8 bases, and 9 bases stayed unmatched. Germline V gene sequence: CDR1 LGHNA, CDR2 YNFKEQ. The CDR3 sequence: CASSQEGGTGVEGYTF. CDR3 DNA: TGTGCCAGCAGCCAAGAGGGGGGGACAGGGGTGGAAGGCTACACCTTC.

This sequence joins TRBV4-3 and TRBJ2-7; 7 nucleotides match TRBD2. The CDR3 covers 15 residues. Trimming removed 2 bases from V and 1 base from J; junction bases left unmatched: 5. Germline V gene sequence: CDR1 LGHNA, CDR2 YSLEER. The DNA for the CDR3 is TGCGCCAGCAGCCAATTAGGGGAGGGTTCCTACGAGCAGTACTTC. Protein: CASSQLGEGSYEQYF.

The rearrangement uses TRBV7-3 and TRBJ2-3; 8 nucleotides agree with TRBD2. Per the germline V gene, CDR1 is SGHTA and CDR2 is FQGTGA. This CDR3 spans 17 amino acids. V lost 2 bases and J lost 0; bases outside the gene matches: 7. CDR3 bases: TGTGCCAGCAGCTTAGCGGGAGGAAGGGCTAGCACAGATACGCAGTATTTT. Amino acid sequence: CASSLAGGRASTDTQYF.

V usage is TRBV28 and J usage is TRBJ2-7; 7 bases match TRBD1. The V gene's germline CDR1 is MDHEN and CDR2 SYDVKM. CDR3 length equals 16 residues. The V segment lost 7 bases and the J segment 0 bases; nucleotides outside the gene matches: 12. CDR3 sequence reads: CASTDHPGGFSYEQYF. The DNA for the CDR3 is TGTGCCAGCACTGACCACCCAGGGGGTTTCTCCTACGAGCAGTACTTC.

The count of this clone is one. The chain is built from TRBV3-1 (or the pseudogene TRBV3-2) and TRBJ1-5, with no clear D. This CDR3 has 14 amino acids. Germline CDR1 is LGHDT and CDR2 is YNNKEL (reference sequence). The V end was cut by 5 bases, the J end by 3 bases, with 11 bases between. The CDR3 here is CASSTLPFNQPQHF. CDR3 sequence (DNA): TGTGCCAGCAGCACTTTACCTTTCAATCAGCCCCAGCATTTT.

The genes are TRBV6-6 and TRBJ2-3, with 7 bases that match TRBD2. CDR1 and CDR2 (germline): MNHNY, SVGAGI (reference sequence). Germline trimming cut 5 bases from V and 2 bases from J; bases unmatched to any gene: 10. The CDR3 spans 16 residues. CDR3 bases: TGTGCCAGCAGTCGAAGGATGGGGGGGGACACAGATACGCAGTATTTT. Its protein product is CASSRRMGGDTDTQYF.

The chain has TRBV24-1 and TRBJ2-1, with 9 bases matching TRBD1. The germline CDR1 and CDR2 sequences are KGHDR and SFDVKD. The V segment lost 3 bases and the J segment 9 bases; nucleotides outside the gene matches: 11. The length of the CDR3 is 16 residues. CDR3 DNA sequence: TGTGCCACCAGTGATAACCGGGACAGGGTTTTTGCTGAGCAGTTCTTC. The encoded protein is CATSDNRDRVFAEQFF.

The chain links TRBV5-1 to TRBJ2-1; TRBD2 matches at 7 bases. With V trimmed by 4 bases and J by 4 bases, 14 bases remained unmatched. Germline V CDR1 and CDR2: SGHRS, YFSETQ. This CDR3 has 17 residues. The CDR3 here is CASSVRLGGGLYNEQFF. The CDR3 DNA is TGCGCCAGCAGCGTCCGTCTGGGGGGAGGGCTTTACAATGAGCAGTTCTTC.

V usage is TRBV19 and J usage is TRBJ2-3; 10 nucleotides agree with TRBD2. Losses at the gene ends were 7 bases for V and 6 bases for J; bases not matched to a gene: 7. Germline assignment: CDR1 LNHDA and CDR2 SQIVND (reference sequence). The CDR3 totals 14 residues. CDR3 in amino acids: CASTPLAGFDTQYF. DNA for the CDR3: TGTGCCAGTACCCCACTAGCGGGGTTCGATACGCAGTATTTT. Variable domain in full (rest from reference TRBV19 and TRBJ2-3): DGGITQSPKYLFRKEGQNVTLSCEQNLNHDAMYWYRQDPGQGLRLIYYSQIVNDFQKGDIAEGYSVSREKKESFPLTVTSAQKNPTAFYLCASTPLAGFDTQYFGPGTRLTVL.

This chain joins TRBV30 and TRBJ1-1; 7 bases are shared with TRBD1. Germline CDR1 and CDR2: GTSNPN and SVGIG (reference sequence). Trimming removed 2 bases from V and 2 bases from J; junction bases left unmatched: 5. The CDR3 loop spans 14 amino acids. The CDR3 reads CAWSLGQLNTEAFF. The DNA of the CDR3 is TGTGCCTGGAGTTTGGGACAGCTTAACACTGAAGCTTTCTTT.

This chain connects TRBV29-1 to TRBJ1-5; no reliable D call. Trimming removed 7 bases from V and 5 bases from J, with 12 bases in between. The germline CDR1 and CDR2 sequences are SQVTM and ANQGSEA. This CDR3 spans 12 amino acids. The chain's CDR3 is CSAAAGDQPQHF. In DNA form, the CDR3 reads TGCAGCGCCGCGGCTGGCGATCAGCCCCAGCATTTT. The whole variable domain, remainder taken from reference TRBV29-1 and TRBJ1-5, is SAVISQKPSRDICQRGTSLTIQCQVDSQVTMMFWYRQQPGQSLTLIATANQGSEATYESGFVIDKFPISRPNLTFSTLTVSNMSPEDSSIYLCSAAAGDQPQHFGDGTRLSIL.

The chain uses TRBV5-4 and TRBJ1-2; D is undetermined. Trimming left V 1 base short and J 0 bases short, with 7 bases between. This CDR3 has 14 amino acids. Germline V CDR1 and CDR2: SGHNT, YYREEE (reference sequence). The CDR3 reads CASSLRSPNYGYTF. The CDR3 coding sequence is TGTGCCAGCAGCTTGAGGAGCCCTAACTATGGCTACACCTTC.

This clone was seen only a few times. Here the CDR3 DNA reads TGTGCCAGTATGCTAGCGGGACTAGGTGAGCAGTTCTTC. As protein: CASMLAGLGEQFF. The V and J genes are TRBV19 and TRBJ2-1; 9 bases line up with TRBD2. Per the germline V gene, CDR1 is LNHDA and CDR2 is SQIVND (reference sequence). This CDR3 region has 13 residues. V was pared by 7 bases and J by 9 bases, with 7 bases of the junction left unmatched.

The rearrangement uses TRBV6-2 or TRBV6-3 and TRBJ1-5; tentatively, D is TRBD1 (6 bases). V dropped 0 bases and J dropped 5 bases, with 14 bases sitting between them. The CDR3 totals 16 residues. Germline V lookup: CDR1 MNHEY, CDR2 SVGEGT. The DNA for the CDR3 is TGTGCCAGCAGTTACTCTCGGGGGGCTATGGATCAGCCCCAGCATTTT. As protein: CASSYSRGAMDQPQHF.

The sample holds a few counts of this clone. This chain uses TRBV27 with TRBJ1-2; tentatively, D is TRBD1 (5 bases). There are 11 residues in the CDR3. Trimming took off 8 bases at V and 2 bases at J, with 6 bases between the two ends. From germline, CDR1 is MNHEY and CDR2 SMNVEV (reference sequence). The CDR3 spells CASRGNYGYTF. CDR3 nucleotides: TGTGCCAGCCGGGGGAACTATGGCTACACCTTC.

This clone was seen more than once but under ten times. The V gene is TRBV6-5, the J gene TRBJ1-1; D unresolved. The CDR3 covers 12 residues. The germline CDR1 and CDR2 sequences are MNHEY and SVGAGI. The V and J ends lost 0 bases and 6 bases respectively, with 5 bases between them. This CDR3 reads CASSYSRAEAFF. The CDR3 DNA follows: TGTGCCAGCAGTTACTCGAGGGCTGAAGCTTTCTTT.

The genes are TRBV5-6 and TRBJ1-5; 10 positions agree with TRBD1. Germline V gene data show CDR1 as SGHDT and CDR2 as YYEEEE. CDR3 size: 16 residues. V dropped 4 bases and J dropped 5; count of bases not matched to a gene: 9. The DNA of the CDR3 is TGTGCCAGCAGCCGCGGGACAGGGGATGGGGATCAGCCCCAGCATTTT. It is translated as CASSRGTGDGDQPQHF.

The V gene is TRBV5-1, the J gene TRBJ1-2, with 10 nucleotides matching TRBD1. The CDR3 loop spans 14 amino acids. J lost 5 bases, V lost 4 bases, and 5 bases had no gene match. Germline CDR1 is SGHRS and CDR2 is YFSETQ. The CDR3 protein is CASSTTGGAYGYTF. CDR3 coding DNA: TGCGCCAGCAGCACGACAGGGGGCGCATATGGCTACACCTTC.

The rearrangement links TRBV7-2 to TRBJ2-7, with a tentative D call TRBD1 (6 bases). The V and J ends lost 1 base and 3 bases respectively, with 10 bases between them. This CDR3 region has 14 residues. Germline CDR1 SGHTA, CDR2 FQGNSA. CDR3 coding DNA: TGTGCCAGCAGCTTAGGACAGGTATTCTACGAGCAGTACTTC. It translates to CASSLGQVFYEQYF. Full variable domain (rest looked up from reference TRBV7-2 and TRBJ2-7): GAGVSQSPSNKVTEKGKDVELRCDPISGHTALYWYRQSLGQGLEFLIYFQGNSAPDKSGLPSDRFSAERTGGSVSTLTIQRTQQEDSAVYLCASSLGQVFYEQYFGPGTRLTVT.

Concerning this clone itself: Without the conserved terminal phenylalanine or tryptophan, this CDR3 likely stems from a read error. This chain connects TRBV9 to TRBJ1-2; D uncertain. This CDR3 has 14 residues. With 4 bases removed from V and 2 bases from J, the gap between germline ends came to 12 bases. Germline V lookup: CDR1 SGDLS, CDR2 YYNGEE. CDR3 DNA: TGTGCCAGCAGCCCCCCTCACGGGAACTATGGCTACACCCTC. Amino acid sequence: CASSPPHGNYGYTL.

For this clone: The junction differs from germline at one of its ends, possibly a read error. This chain links TRBV7-2 with TRBJ2-7; 12 nucleotides align to TRBD2. The CDR3 is 15 residues long. Germline CDR1 is SGHTA and CDR2 is FQGNSA. In DNA, the CDR3 is TGTGCCAGCAGCCTAGCGGGAGGGATTGACTACGAGCAGTACTTC. Residues: CASSLAGGIDYEQYF. The variable domain in full, completed from reference TRBV7-2 and TRBJ2-7, reads GAGVSQSPSNKVTEKGKDVELRCDPISGHTALYWYRQSLGQGLEFLIYFQGNSAPDKSGLPSDRFSAERTGGSVSTLTIQRTQQEDSAVYLCASSLAGGIDYEQYFGPGTRLTVT.

This sequence joins TRBV19 and TRBJ2-1; D possibly corresponds to TRBD2 (5 bases). The CDR3 is 14 residues long. Germline V lookup: CDR1 LNHDA, CDR2 SQIVND (reference sequence). V was shortened by 10 bases and J by 5 bases, with 18 bases between the two germline ends. The CDR3 bases are TGTGCCACCGATACGGGATTAGAGGACAATGAGCAGTTCTTC. Encoded protein: CATDTGLEDNEQFF.

The CDR3 nucleotides are TGTGCCAGCAACTCCAGGGATTTCTTCTATGGCTACACCTTC. Protein sequence: CASNSRDFFYGYTF. This rearrangement joins TRBV2 to TRBJ1-2; a possible D gene is TRBD1 (5 bases). The CDR3 contains 14 residues. V shed 7 bases and J shed 4 bases, with 16 bases lying between them. Germline V CDR1 and CDR2: SNHLY, FYNNEI.